A selection of T cell receptor beta chains follows, all from one sample in a study of T cells after yellow fever vaccination. TCRdb used MiXCR to reprocess the 5' RACE reads, holding one entry per CDR3 protein. The data show about 74,000 distinct CDR3 sequences, approximately 6.5% seen once. Sequenced material: CD8+ T cells sorted from PBMCs, taken 5 to 6 days after the first yellow fever vaccination. These receptors were collected from a man younger than 30 who received the YFV17D yellow fever vaccine. Each CDR3 is given with its conserved first and last residue. The D gene is left open where the match is weak. The listing skips clone size in some rows; elsewhere it reads once, few, many or a size class.

clone size | D gene | J gene | V gene | CDR3 DNA | CDR3 protein
few | NA | TRBJ1-2 | TRBV6-2/TRBV6-3 | TGTGCCAGCAGCCGTCAGACAGGTTCGGGCTACACCTTC | CASSRQTGSGYTF
few | NA | TRBJ2-7 | TRBV4-2 | TGTGCCAGCAGCGGCGGACACCACGAGCAGTACTTC | CASSGGHHEQYF
NA | NA | TRBJ2-2 | TRBV13 | TGTGCCAGCAGCTTAGGTATGCAGGTCGGCACCGGGGAGCTGTTTTTT | CASSLGMQVGTGELFF
medium-sized | TRBD1 | TRBJ2-3 | TRBV6-4 | TGTGCCAGCAGTGACTCGACAGGGGGCGCAGATACGCAGTATTTT | CASSDSTGGADTQYF
many | NA | TRBJ2-1 | TRBV12-3/TRBV12-4 | TGTGCCAGCAGAACTAGGGCGAATGAGCAGTTCTTC | CASRTRANEQFF
many | NA | TRBJ1-5 | TRBV4-1 | TGCGCCAGCAGCCACCACAGGGATGGGGGCAATCAGCCCCAGCATTTT | CASSHHRDGGNQPQHF
NA | TRBD1 | TRBJ1-1 | TRBV19 | TGTGCCACCATCCTGAGGAGGGGGCCGAACACTGAAGCTTTCTTT | CATILRRGPNTEAFF
NA | TRBD1 | TRBJ2-3 | TRBV29-1 | TGCCGCGTTGATGCGGACAGGGGAAGAGAAGATACGCAGTATTTT | CRVDADRGREDTQYF
many | NA | TRBJ2-7 | TRBV10-3 | TGTGCCATCAGTGACACAGGGCCGACCTACGAGCAGTACTTC | CAISDTGPTYEQYF
NA | NA | TRBJ2-3 | TRBV4-1 | TGCGCCAGCAGCGGGGGGGGCTTCAGCACAGATACGCAGTATTTT | CASSGGGFSTDTQYF
NA | NA | TRBJ1-1 | TRBV4-1 | TGCGCCAGCACCACCACTCTGAACACTGAAGCTTTCTTT | CASTTTLNTEAFF
NA | NA | TRBJ2-1 | TRBV6-6 | TGTGCCAGCTGGCTCTCGGATGAGCAGTTCTTC | CASWLSDEQFF
many | NA | TRBJ1-2 | TRBV9 | TGTGCCAGCAGCGTAGGCAGGCCTAACTATGGCTACACCTTC | CASSVGRPNYGYTF
many | TRBD1 | TRBJ1-1 | TRBV5-1 | TGCGCCAGCAGCTTATCCCAGACAGGGTGGAACACTGAAGCTTTCTTT | CASSLSQTGWNTEAFF
many | TRBD1 | TRBJ2-5 | TRBV29-1 | TGCAGCGTTGGCCCTCCGGGACAGGGAGAGACCCAGTACTTC | CSVGPPGQGETQYF
NA | NA | TRBJ2-7 | TRBV7-9 | TGTGCCAGCAGCTTAGATGGACAGTACGAGCAGTACTTC | CASSLDGQYEQYF
few | NA | TRBJ2-5 | TRBV19 | TGTGCCAGTAGTACCCTCTCTGGCGGGGACCCCCAGACCCAGTACTTC | CASSTLSGGDPQTQYF
many | NA | TRBJ1-2 | TRBV9 | TGTGCCAGCAGCGTAGCAAATCTCGGAGGCTACACCTTC | CASSVANLGGYTF
many | NA | TRBJ2-3 | TRBV20-1 | TGCAGTGCCCCTGCCGGTATTAGCACAGATACGCAGTATTTT | CSAPAGISTDTQYF
few | NA | TRBJ2-3 | TRBV5-1 | TGCGCCAGCAGCTTGTTAGGGTACGGCACAGATACGCAGTATTTT | CASSLLGYGTDTQYF
few | NA | TRBJ1-2 | TRBV5-1 | TGCGCCAGCAGCTTGCTCGACGGATATGGCTACACCTTC | CASSLLDGYGYTF
few | NA | TRBJ1-4 | TRBV11-1 | TGTGCCAGCAGCGTCAGGGGCCCTGACCATAGAACCAATGAAAAACTGTTTTTT | CASSVRGPDHRTNEKLFF
few | TRBD1 | TRBJ2-2 | TRBV29-1 | TGCAGCGTAAACAGGGGCTCGAACACCGGGGAGCTGTTTTTT | CSVNRGSNTGELFF
NA | NA | TRBJ2-1 | TRBV28 | TGTGCCAGCAGTTTAACTGGGGCGTACAATGAGCAGTTCTTC | CASSLTGAYNEQFF
many | NA | TRBJ2-5 | TRBV7-2 | TGTGCCAGCAGCTTAGGGTCGGGATTAATACAAGAGACCCAGTACTTC | CASSLGSGLIQETQYF
NA | NA | TRBJ1-4 | TRBV15 | TGTGCCACCAGTCCAACAGGGAACACTAATGAAAAACTGTTTTTT | CATSPTGNTNEKLFF
NA | NA | TRBJ1-6 | TRBV6-2/TRBV6-3 | TGTGCCAGCAGTTATCCAGGGCATTCACCCCTCCACTTT | CASSYPGHSPLHF
NA | TRBD2 | TRBJ2-5 | TRBV6-2/TRBV6-3 | TGTGCCAGCAGTTCAGGACTAGAAGAGACCCAGTACTTC | CASSSGLEETQYF
NA | TRBD2 | TRBJ2-5 | TRBV12-3/TRBV12-4 | TGTGCCAGCAGTCCACGGGGGGAGACTAGCGGGGCTCAAGAGACCCAGTACTTC | CASSPRGETSGAQETQYF
NA | NA | TRBJ2-1 | TRBV27 | TGTGCCAGCAGTTTAAGGGGCGGTCGGGAGCAGTTCTTC | CASSLRGGREQFF
many | NA | TRBJ1-5 | TRBV9 | TGTGCCAGCAGCTCCGGGGGGGGCAATCAGCCCCAGCATTTT | CASSSGGGNQPQHF
NA | NA | TRBJ1-1 | TRBV4-2 | TGTGCCAGCAGCCCGAGTATCCTTGCTAACACTGAAGCTTTCTTT | CASSPSILANTEAFF
NA | NA | TRBJ2-7 | TRBV10-3 | TGTGCCATCAAGAAAGGACAGCCCTACGAGCAGTACTTC | CAIKKGQPYEQYF
few | NA | TRBJ2-4 | TRBV6-2/TRBV6-3 | TGTGCCAGCAGAAAACAGGGACTAGCCAAAAACATTCAGTACTTC | CASRKQGLAKNIQYF
few | TRBD1 | TRBJ2-2 | TRBV9 | TGTGCCAGCAGCACGCACAGGGGGCGCGGCACCGGGGAGCTGTTTTTT | CASSTHRGRGTGELFF
many | NA | TRBJ2-1 | TRBV29-1 | TGCAGCGTGGTGGGGAATGAGCAGTTCTTC | CSVVGNEQFF
few | NA | TRBJ2-3 | TRBV7-3 | TGTGCCAGCAGCTTAACGTCGAGTAGCACAGATACGCAGTATTTT | CASSLTSSSTDTQYF
few | NA | TRBJ1-3 | TRBV4-2 | TGTGCCAGCAGCCAAGAACGGGGCTCTGGAAACACCATATATTTT | CASSQERGSGNTIYF
NA | TRBD1 | TRBJ2-5 | TRBV13 | TGTGCCAGCAGCCCCGGACAGGGCGGGTTAAAAGAGACCCAGTACTTC | CASSPGQGGLKETQYF
many | NA | TRBJ2-7 | TRBV19 | TGTGCCAGTAGTAACAGGGGACTGGGCTACGAGCAGTACTTC | CASSNRGLGYEQYF
many | NA | TRBJ2-2 | TRBV27 | TGTGCCAGCTCAACGCTTTGGGGTGCCGGGGAGCTGTTTTTT | CASSTLWGAGELFF
NA | TRBD2 | TRBJ2-1 | TRBV7-6 | TGTGCCAGCAGCGTCGGGACTAGCGGGGGTATCTACAATGAGCAGTTCTTC | CASSVGTSGGIYNEQFF
NA | TRBD2 | TRBJ2-3 | TRBV9 | TGTGCCAGCAGCCCTAGCGGGGGGACTATTGATACGCAGTATTTT | CASSPSGGTIDTQYF
few | TRBD2 | TRBJ2-7 | TRBV7-2 | TGTGCCAGCAGGCCTAGCGGGCGGCCCGAGCAGTACTTC | CASRPSGRPEQYF
NA | TRBD1 | TRBJ1-2 | TRBV20-1 | TGCAGTGTTCCGGGACAGCGGAACTATGGCTACACCTTC | CSVPGQRNYGYTF
few | NA | TRBJ1-5 | TRBV20-1 | TGCAGTGCTAGAGATTCAGGCGCGGCTCAGCCCCAGCATTTT | CSARDSGAAQPQHF
NA | TRBD2 | TRBJ2-1 | TRBV11-2 | TGTGCCAGCAGCTTAGGACTAGCGGGGGGGTATGGCGAGCGGAATGAGCAGTTCTTC | CASSLGLAGGYGERNEQFF
NA | TRBD1 | TRBJ1-6 | TRBV7-3 | TGTGCCAGCAGCTTTGGACAGGGGCCAAATTCACCCCTCCACTTT | CASSFGQGPNSPLHF
many | NA | TRBJ2-3 | TRBV7-9 | TGTGCCAGCAGCTCGCTGATAATGAACACAGATACGCAGTATTTT | CASSSLIMNTDTQYF
many | NA | TRBJ1-2 | TRBV20-1 | TGCAGTGCTGGGGTGGGGTTTACTAACTATGGCTACACCTTC | CSAGVGFTNYGYTF
NA | TRBD1 | TRBJ2-1 | TRBV6-2/TRBV6-3 | TGTGCCAGCAGTTACTCCTTCGGGACAGACAATGAGCAGTTCTTC | CASSYSFGTDNEQFF
NA | TRBD1 | TRBJ1-2 | TRBV4-3 | TGCGCCAGCAGCCAAGACAGGGGGGCGCGAATTAACTATGGCTACACCTTC | CASSQDRGARINYGYTF
few | NA | TRBJ2-1 | TRBV6-2/TRBV6-3 | TGTGCCAGCAGGGGGGACATTTCCTACAATGAGCAGTTCTTC | CASRGDISYNEQFF
NA | TRBD1 | TRBJ1-5 | TRBV6-2/TRBV6-3 | TGTGCCAGCCAAGCCGGACAGGGAAGTCAGCCCCAGCATTTT | CASQAGQGSQPQHF
few | NA | TRBJ1-1 | TRBV6-1 | TGTGCCAGCAGTGAATTAGTAGAAGCTTTCTTT | CASSELVEAFF
many | NA | TRBJ2-1 | TRBV19 | TGTGCCAGCACCACGACAGTCTCCTACAATGAGCAGTTCTTC | CASTTTVSYNEQFF
few | NA | TRBJ1-1 | TRBV6-1 | TGTGCCAGCAGTGACGGGCCTGAAGCTTTCTTT | CASSDGPEAFF
few | TRBD1 | TRBJ1-2 | TRBV4-3 | TGCGCCAGCAGCCAAGTTACAGGGGATGGCTACACCTTC | CASSQVTGDGYTF
few | TRBD2 | TRBJ2-1 | TRBV6-5 | TGTGCCAGCAGTTCCCGGGGGGGCTTCCATGAGCAGTTCTTC | CASSSRGGFHEQFF